The 12 T cell receptor beta chains below come from one sample, sequenced in a study of T cell repertoires in cytomegalovirus infection (dated by TCRdb to about 2019). Sequencing instrument: Illumina HiSeq 1500. TCRdb trimmed the raw reads at Q25, called clones with MiXCR and kept productive beta chains. Identical CDR3 proteins give one entry, which carries the most common genes and DNA. Within this sample are approximately 180,000 distinct CDR3 sequences, with approximately 19% of them counted one time only. The ten largest clones capture 2.5% to 3% of the sample. Source material: PBMCs. These receptor sequences come from a human donor in good health (CMV status not recorded). Some clones in this sample may be carry-over from other donors' samples.

This clonotype was observed at least ten times. The chain is built from TRBV7-2 and TRBJ1-2, with D maybe TRBD1 (5 bases). The germline V gene encodes CDR1 SGHTA and CDR2 FQGNSA. Trimming took 6 bases from V and 0 from J, leaving 11 bases between them. The CDR3 is made up of 14 amino acids. Here the CDR3 reads CASSQGPSNYGYTF. The DNA of the CDR3 is TGTGCCAGCAGTCAGGGCCCCTCTAACTATGGCTACACCTTC.

This clonotype was observed a few times. The rearrangement uses TRBV12-3 or TRBV12-4 and TRBJ2-7; 7 bases fit TRBD1. The CDR3 extends over 15 amino acids. Losses at the gene ends were 5 bases for V and 0 bases for J; bases not matched to a gene: 7. The CDR3 is CASSVRQGYSYEQYF. The CDR3 nucleotides read TGTGCCAGCAGTGTCCGACAGGGCTACTCCTACGAGCAGTACTTC.

This clonotype occurred many times. This chain joins TRBV7-6 and TRBJ1-1, with a weak D call TRBD1 (5 bases). This CDR3 spans 18 amino acids. V dropped 1 base and J dropped 2 bases, with 20 bases sitting between them. Per the germline V gene, CDR1 is SGHVS and CDR2 is FNYEAQ. CDR3 in DNA: TGTGCCAGCAGCTTAGAGAGCCAGGGATCATGGAGAAACACTGAAGCTTTCTTT. Its protein is CASSLESQGSWRNTEAFF.

This clonotype was recorded a few times. V usage is TRBV19 and J usage is TRBJ1-1; D is unresolved. Trimming took off 5 bases at V and 4 bases at J, with 20 bases between the two ends. This CDR3 spans 16 amino acids. The germline CDR1 and CDR2 sequences are LNHDA and SQIVND (reference sequence). The CDR3 is CASSPAGLMGSTEAFF. The CDR3 coding sequence is TGTGCCAGTAGTCCCGCGGGCTTGATGGGAAGCACTGAAGCTTTCTTT.

This chain joins TRBV5-6 and TRBJ1-1; 7 nucleotides match TRBD1. The CDR3 sequence is 15 residues long. Per germline, CDR1 SGHDT and CDR2 YYEEEE. With 3 bases clipped from V and 5 bases from J, the junction kept 10 bases outside the gene matches. The CDR3 region is CASSSPTGSYTEAFF. Here the CDR3 DNA reads TGTGCCAGCAGCTCCCCGACAGGGAGCTATACTGAAGCTTTCTTT.

This rearrangement joins TRBV28 to TRBJ1-1; unclear D gene. Looked up from germline, CDR1 is MDHEN and CDR2 is SYDVKM. Trimming cost V 3 bases and J 2 bases, with 10 bases left between them. This CDR3 spans 14 amino acids. CDR3 sequence (DNA): TGTGCCAGCAGTTTGGTACAGTCAAACACTGAAGCTTTCTTT. The encoded protein is CASSLVQSNTEAFF.

This clonotype was seen at least ten times. V usage is TRBV7-3 and J usage is TRBJ1-1; 7 bases agree with TRBD1. Losses at the gene ends were 5 bases for V and 0 bases for J; bases not matched to a gene: 6. The CDR3 contains 15 residues. Germline CDR1 SGHTA, CDR2 FQGTGA. The CDR3 here is CASSMGGTVNTEAFF. CDR3 sequence (DNA): TGTGCCAGCAGCATGGGGGGGACAGTGAACACTGAAGCTTTCTTT.

This clonotype was seen at least ten times. V is TRBV12-3 or TRBV12-4 and J is TRBJ2-1; tentative D call: TRBD2 (6 bases). Trimming left V 5 bases short and J 6 bases short, with 20 bases between. CDR3 length: 16 amino acids. The CDR3 DNA reads TGTGCCAGCAGTCCCCCCCGGGCGGGGACTGCCAATGAGCAGTTCTTC. Its protein is CASSPPRAGTANEQFF.

The chain carries TRBV5-1 and TRBJ2-2; TRBD1 might be the D (5 bases). V was shortened by 7 bases and J by 2 bases, with 15 bases between the two germline ends. Germline values: CDR1 SGHRS, CDR2 YFSETQ. The CDR3 runs 15 residues. CDR3: CASFLGVPNTGELFF. The CDR3 nucleotides are TGCGCCAGCTTCTTAGGGGTCCCTAACACCGGGGAGCTGTTTTTT.

This clonotype was seen a handful of times. The gene calls are TRBV6-2 or TRBV6-3 and TRBJ2-7; the D is unclear. Deletions cut 5 bases from V and 6 bases from J, with 11 bases between. Germline V gene lookup returns CDR1 MNHEY and CDR2 SVGEGT. The CDR3 length is 12 residues. CDR3 bases: TGTGCCAGCAGTCCCCGAGGAATCGAGCAGTACTTC. Its translation: CASSPRGIEQYF.

This clonotype appeared many times. J is TRBJ1-6 and V is TRBV7-8; 8 nucleotides match TRBD1. The germline V gene encodes CDR1 SGHVS and CDR2 FQNEAQ. The CDR3 spans 16 residues. Trimming removed 4 bases from V and 7 bases from J; junction bases left unmatched: 9. Here the CDR3 reads CASSSPGQGPNSPLHF. Written as DNA, the CDR3 is TGTGCCAGCAGCTCACCAGGACAGGGTCCGAATTCACCCCTCCACTTT. Full variable domain (missing parts from reference TRBV7-8 and TRBJ1-6): GAGVSQSPRYKVAKRGQDVALRCDPISGHVSLFWYQQALGQGPEFLTYFQNEAQLDKSGLPSDRFFAERPEGSVSTLKIQRTQQEDSAVYLCASSSPGQGPNSPLHFGNGTRLTVT.

The DNA of the CDR3 is TGTGCCAGTAAAGGACAGGGATTCACCGGGGAGCTGTTTTTT. Protein sequence: CASKGQGFTGELFF. The V call is TRBV19, the J call TRBJ2-2; 8 bases map to TRBD1. Germline CDR1 LNHDA, CDR2 SQIVND (reference sequence). J was trimmed by 4 bases and V by 7 bases; bases with no gene match: 5. The CDR3 has 14 residues.